This TCR beta chain was identified in a study of shared clonotypes between healthy human individuals. The investigators split CD4+ cells into a CD45RA+ naive subset and a CD45RA-negative memory subset. The germline V gene has CDR1 SEHNR and CDR2 FQNEAQ (reference sequence). This CDR3 has 15 residues. Trimming at V came to 4 bases and at J to 8 bases, leaving 8 bases not matched to a gene. Note on this clone: Its antigen is unknown.

The authors' processing: Filtering differed because ImmunoSEQ produced junction-only sequences that carried no quality scores. TCRdb keeps only in-frame clones here, not all; method: immunoSEQ multiplex PCR. D and trimming come from the DNA, and the V and J calls and clone size come from that table. The sample contains 2 million to 2.5 million clones, roughly 95% of which appear only once. General study results and limits: The sole specimen, blood, was sampled, and tissue repertoires likely differ. With few donors, the genetic and exposure-history diversity represented was limited.

The sample consisted of naive CD4+ T cells sorted from blood. Subset meaning: CD45RA+ positively selected. This receptor was identified in a man in his late teens or twenties in good health. This chain connects TRBV7-9 to TRBJ1-4; TRBD1 matches 9 bases. CDR3: CASSWDRDVGEKLFF. DNA for the CDR3: TGTGCCAGCAGCTGGGACAGGGACGTAGGGGAAAAACTGTTTTTT.